This T cell receptor (beta chain) was profiled in a study of blood T cell repertoires in COVID-19. Study summary: Whether acute or convalescent, the COVID-19 samples came from the United States, Italy and Spain. From T cells, B-cell-depleted T cells, or PBMCs came the material, which was cDNA or gDNA.

Authors' analysis steps: Reference gene primer amplification in the assay estimated nucleated cell counts. Measured with immunoSEQ multiplex PCR; TCRdb has only the in-frame clones, and not every one. The DNA gave D and trimming, while V, J and clone size come from that table. The sample yields about 290,000 clones, around four fifths seen once. This clone was seen a single time. V lost 3 bases and J 5 bases, leaving 16 bases between the germline ends. Germline-derived CDR1 and CDR2 are SGHAT and FQDESV (reference sequence). The CDR3 is made up of 15 amino acids. Sequencing was carried out using peripheral blood. The chain has TRBV11-1 and TRBJ1-1; D might be TRBD1 (6 bases). This TCR was recovered from a woman in her 50s with active or convalescent COVID-19. Here the CDR3 reads CASSFRGDEFTEAFF. In DNA, the CDR3 is TGTGCCAGCAGCTTCAGGGGAGACGAATTTACTGAAGCTTTCTTT.